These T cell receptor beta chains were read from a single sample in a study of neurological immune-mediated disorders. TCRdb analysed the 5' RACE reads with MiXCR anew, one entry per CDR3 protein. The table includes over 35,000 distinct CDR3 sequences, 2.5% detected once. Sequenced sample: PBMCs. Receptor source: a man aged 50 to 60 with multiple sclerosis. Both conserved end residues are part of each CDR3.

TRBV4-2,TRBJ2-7,CASSQGGRYEQYF
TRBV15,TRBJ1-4,CATSRGQGNEKLFF
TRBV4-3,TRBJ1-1,CASSQDRNTEAFF
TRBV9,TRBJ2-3,CASSKYGEAQYF
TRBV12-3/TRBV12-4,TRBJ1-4,CASSFRDGLATNEKLFF
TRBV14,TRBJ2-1,CASSQDQNSYNEQFF
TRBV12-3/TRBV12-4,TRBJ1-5,CASSFTGGQQPQNF
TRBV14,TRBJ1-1,CASSQDGNRGQRKAFF
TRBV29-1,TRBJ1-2,CSVGTGGASGGYTF
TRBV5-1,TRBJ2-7,CASGPTGTTFYEQYF
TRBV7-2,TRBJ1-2,CASGRGGLYGYTF
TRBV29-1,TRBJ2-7,CSARSRTGIGYEQYF
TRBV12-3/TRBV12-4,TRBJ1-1,CASRDPGGGNTEAFF
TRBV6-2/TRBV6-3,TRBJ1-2,CASSYSRTANYGYTF
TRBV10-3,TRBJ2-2,CAISELTGSGANTGELFF
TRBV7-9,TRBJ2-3,CASSEGLSTDTQYF
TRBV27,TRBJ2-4,CASSRNTVAKNIQYF
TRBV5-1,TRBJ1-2,CASSLGGPTYGYTF
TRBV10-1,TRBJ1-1,CASSNRGTEAFF
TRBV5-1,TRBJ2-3,CASSLSGGPTDTQYF
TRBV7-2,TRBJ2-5,CASSLAASMVQETQYF
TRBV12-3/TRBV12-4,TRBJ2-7,CASSFSTAYEQYF
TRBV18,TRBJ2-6,CASSPPGGQHSGANVLTF
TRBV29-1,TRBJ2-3,CSVDWGIGTDTQYF
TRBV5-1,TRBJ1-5,CASSLSGDSYQPQHF
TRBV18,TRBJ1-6,CASSPTGGDQNSPLNF
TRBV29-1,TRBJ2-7,CSVEIGRGEQYF
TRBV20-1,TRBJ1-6,CSALDRSPSPLHF
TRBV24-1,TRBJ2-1,CATSDFTSNEQFF
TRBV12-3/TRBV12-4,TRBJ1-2,CASSPRGDYGYTF
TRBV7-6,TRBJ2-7,CASSSRVSRGSSYEQYF
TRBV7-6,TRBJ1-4,CASSPGTGREKLFF
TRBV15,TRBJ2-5,CATSREFGARETQYF
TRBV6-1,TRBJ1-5,CASSEVGGGNQPQHF
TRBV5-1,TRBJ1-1,CASSSGGGGTEAFF
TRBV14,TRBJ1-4,CASSPWTGEDEKLFF
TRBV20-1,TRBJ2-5,CSARRIQRGSQETQYF
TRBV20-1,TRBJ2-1,CSARSGQGANEQFF
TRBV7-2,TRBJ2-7,CASSLRREDGQYF
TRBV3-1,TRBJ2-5,CASSQDYTGGSGETQYF
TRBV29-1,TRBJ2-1,CSAGLRAGNEQFF
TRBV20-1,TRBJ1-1,CSARHRGQTNTEAFF
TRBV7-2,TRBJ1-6,CASSLERFRGSLHF
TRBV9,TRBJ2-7,CASSVQYAEAVQYF
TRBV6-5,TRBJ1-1,CASQTQSPTSEAFF
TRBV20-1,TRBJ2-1,CSARGLAGGPGNEQFF